This T cell receptor (beta chain) is from a study of PD-1 blockade in classical Hodgkin lymphoma. General observations from the study: CD4+ but not CD8+ TCR diversity rose significantly by C4D1. Before treatment, TCR diversity in newly diagnosed patients was reportedly lower than in healthy donors.

In this sample, this clone turned up once. Its antigen is not identified. Profiled with immunoSEQ multiplex PCR; TCRdb holds only in-frame clones, not every one. In the table there are tens of thousands of clones, about 89% of which are singletons. Noted time point: cycle 4 day 1 (C4D1), after five to seven weeks of nivolumab. In every patient, relapse followed autologous stem cell transplantation, while exposure to brentuximab vedotin differed. The CDR3 runs 16 residues. Trimming shortened V by 3 bases and J by 0 bases, and 13 bases separated the two germline ends. Germline V CDR1 and CDR2: SGHTS, YDEGEE.

This specimen consisted of peripheral blood mononuclear cells (PBMCs), obtained before the fourth cycle of nivolumab. This chain joins TRBV5-8 and TRBJ2-1; the D is unclear. This TCR was recovered from a human donor with classical Hodgkin lymphoma. The CDR3 protein is CASSSAAIPSYNEQFF. The CDR3 nucleotides are TGTGCCAGCAGCTCGGCAGCTATACCCTCCTACAATGAGCAGTTCTTC.